One sample yielded the 20 T cell receptor beta chains listed below, sequenced in a study of regulatory T cells in long-lasting Graves disease. Sequencing libraries for TCR beta were prepared with iRepertoire HTBI primers and Arm-PCR of CDR3 regions. TCRdb analysed the multiplex PCR reads with MiXCR anew, one entry per CDR3 protein. The sample shows more than 300,000 distinct CDR3 sequences, around 15% of them seen only once. Time point reported: newly diagnosed GD, antithyroid drugs for less than 3 months. Generation of the TCR library employed RNA extracted from PBMCs. These data also formed part of another study, on T cells in Graves' hyperthyroidism and ophthalmopathy.

The source was peripheral blood mononuclear cells (PBMCs), collected at new diagnosis, from a patient treated with antithyroid drugs. These receptors were taken from a young woman with Graves disease.

The chain links TRBV3-1 to TRBJ2-2; TRBD1 is a possible D gene (5 bases). CDR1 and CDR2 from the germline V gene are LGHDT and YNNKEL (reference sequence). This CDR3 has 12 residues. Trimming cost V 6 bases and J 5 bases, with 7 bases left between them. The CDR3 sequence is CASRKGTGELFF. The DNA of the CDR3 is TGTGCCAGCAGAAAGGGGACCGGGGAGCTGTTTTTT. Drawing the rest from reference TRBV3-1 and TRBJ2-2, the complete variable domain is DTAVSQTPKYLVTQMGNDKSIKCEQNLGHDTMYWYKQDSKKFLKIMFSYNNKELIINETVPNRFSPKSPDKAHLNLHINSLELGDSAVYFCASRKGTGELFFGEGSRLTVL.

This clonotype showed up just a few times. The chain links TRBV4-2 to TRBJ2-7; D remains unclear. The CDR3 totals 15 residues. Germline assignment: CDR1 LGHNA and CDR2 YNFKEQ. Trimming cost V 0 bases and J 2 bases, with 11 bases left between them. CDR3 residues: CASSQDFPGPYEQYF. In DNA, the CDR3 is TGTGCCAGCAGCCAAGATTTCCCCGGGCCCTACGAGCAGTACTTC.

This clonotype was detected many times. V gene TRBV2 combines with J gene TRBJ1-6, with TRBD1 identical over 8 bases. The junction had 8 bases not matched to a gene; V was cut back by 7 bases and J by 6 bases. The CDR3 is 15 residues long. The germline gives CDR1 SNHLY, CDR2 FYNNEI. The DNA of the CDR3 is TGTGCCAGCACAAACAGGGGGACCCGTAATTCACCCCTCCACTTT. Its protein is CASTNRGTRNSPLHF.

This clonotype was seen repeatedly, ten times or more. This chain connects TRBV28 to TRBJ2-7; possibly TRBD1 or TRBD2 for D (5 bases each). There are 17 residues in the CDR3. Germline CDR1 reads MDHEN; CDR2 reads SYDVKM. Trimming took 7 bases from V and 7 from J, leaving 29 bases between them. The CDR3 DNA follows: TGTGCCAGCACCCTTGGTACCCCTTGGGCTGGGGGTTGTGAGCAGTACTTC. This gives the protein CASTLGTPWAGGCEQYF.

This clonotype was recorded at least ten times. This chain joins TRBV24-1 and TRBJ1-1; tentative D call: TRBD1 (5 bases). With 8 bases removed from V and 10 bases from J, the gap between germline ends came to 16 bases. The CDR3 is 12 residues long. From germline, CDR1 is KGHDR and CDR2 SFDVKD. CDR3 loop: CATISGQGAAFF. The CDR3 DNA sequence: TGTGCCACCATATCAGGGCAGGGCGCAGCTTTCTTT.

The table lists this clonotype with many counts. V usage is TRBV3-1 and J usage is TRBJ2-1, with D tentatively TRBD1 (5 bases). The CDR3 has 16 amino acids. V was clipped by 5 bases and J by 12 bases, with 26 bases between them. The germline V gene encodes CDR1 LGHDT and CDR2 YNNKEL (reference sequence). The CDR3 DNA sequence: TGTGCCAGCAGCTCAAGACAGTCCGCCTATCGGTTTGGGCAGTTCTTC. This encodes CASSSRQSAYRFGQFF.

This clonotype occurred many times. The chain recombines TRBV4-1 with TRBJ1-2; D gene ambiguous. This CDR3 is built from 12 residues. Trimming stripped 2 bases from V and 0 bases from J, with 1 base between. Germline lookup yields CDR1 MGHRA and CDR2 YSYEKL. CDR3 DNA: TGCGCCAGCAGCCAACCTAACTATGGCTACACCTTC. It encodes CASSQPNYGYTF.

This clonotype was observed a handful of times. This chain links TRBV5-5 with TRBJ2-5; a weak D match, TRBD2 (5 bases). The CDR3 runs to 15 residues. V lost 1 base and J lost 4, with 14 bases in between. Germline lookup yields CDR1 SGHKS and CDR2 YYEKEE (reference sequence). CDR3 sequence (DNA): TGTGCCAGCAGCTTGTACAGCGGTCAACGAGAGACCCAGTACTTC. This translates into CASSLYSGQRETQYF.

The table lists this clonotype with a few counts. The rearrangement uses TRBV29-1 and TRBJ2-1; D is ambiguous. The CDR3 is 13 amino acids. Between the trimmed V and J ends, which lost 5 bases and 7 bases, there was a span of 15 bases. CDR1 is SQVTM and CDR2 is ANQGSEA in the germline V gene. The CDR3 nucleotides read TGCAGCGTTAAGGTACAGACCGTAAATGAGCAGTTCTTC. Translated, it gives CSVKVQTVNEQFF.

In its sample, this clonotype was seen a few times. The chain uses TRBV5-6 and TRBJ1-5, with TRBD1 as a possible D gene (6 bases). V was shortened by 5 bases and J by 6 bases, with 12 bases between the two germline ends. Germline CDR1 SGHDT, CDR2 YYEEEE. The CDR3 covers 13 residues. The CDR3 sequence is CASRTGLAQPQHF. The CDR3 coding sequence is TGTGCCAGCAGAACAGGGCTGGCTCAGCCCCAGCATTTT.

The chain couples TRBV6-1 to TRBJ2-1; 7 bases map to TRBD2. The length of the CDR3 is 13 residues. The V gene's germline CDR1 is MNHNS and CDR2 SASEGT. Germline trimming cut 7 bases from V and 8 bases from J; bases unmatched to any gene: 8. The CDR3 DNA sequence: TGTGCCAGCAAACCGGGGGGTTGGGATGAGCAGTTCTTC. Residues: CASKPGGWDEQFF.

This clonotype was observed at least ten times. The genes are TRBV20-1 and TRBJ2-1, with 8 bases lining up with TRBD1. The CDR3 totals 14 residues. V trimming: 6 bases; J trimming: 4 bases; junction bases outside the gene matches: 8. Germline assignment: CDR1 DFQATT and CDR2 SNEGSKA (reference sequence). The CDR3 protein is CSALGTGLYNEQFF. In DNA, the CDR3 is TGCAGTGCCCTCGGGACAGGACTTTACAATGAGCAGTTCTTC.

The gene calls are TRBV25-1 and TRBJ1-6, with a weak D call TRBD1 (5 bases). The CDR3 runs 17 residues. The V gene's germline CDR1 is MGHDK and CDR2 SYGVNS. V lost 1 base and J 0 bases, leaving 10 bases between the germline ends. The CDR3 loop is CASSEWGLSSYNSPLHF. The CDR3 coding sequence is TGTGCCAGCAGTGAATGGGGACTAAGCTCCTATAATTCACCCCTCCACTTT.

This clonotype was seen many times. The V gene is TRBV5-1, the J gene TRBJ1-4, with D perhaps TRBD1 (5 bases). Germline CDR1 reads SGHRS; CDR2 reads YFSETQ. Trimming cost V 5 bases and J 11 bases, with 19 bases left between them. The CDR3 length is 14 residues. CDR3 sequence (DNA): TGCGCCAGCAGTTCGAGCTGGGGGACGAGGAAACTGTTTTTT. It translates to CASSSSWGTRKLFF.

This clonotype was counted ten times or more. The chain has TRBV12-3 or TRBV12-4 and TRBJ2-1, with D maybe TRBD2 (5 bases). The germline V and J ends were trimmed by 3 bases and 7 bases, with 19 bases remaining between them. The CDR3 extends over 16 amino acids. This CDR3 is CASSFGLARIGNEQFF. The CDR3 region has the DNA TGTGCCAGCAGTTTTGGGCTAGCAAGGATTGGGAATGAGCAGTTCTTC.

J is TRBJ1-5 and V is TRBV2; D might be TRBD1 (5 bases). Germline V gene lookup returns CDR1 SNHLY and CDR2 FYNNEI. V was shortened by 6 bases and J by 6 bases, with 18 bases between the two germline ends. CDR3 length equals 15 residues. The CDR3 DNA is TGTGCCAGCAGGGGGACCCCGGCGGGGGTTCAGCCCCAGCATTTT. Encoded protein: CASRGTPAGVQPQHF.

Remarks on this clonotype: This may be a read error: a much more frequent sequence differs by one nucleotide. The chain recombines TRBV13 with TRBJ1-3; D remains ambiguous. The CDR3 is made up of 12 amino acids. Trimming cost V 4 bases and J 4 bases, with 5 bases left between them. Germline CDR1 and CDR2: PRHDT and FYEKMQ (reference sequence). CDR3: CASSSAGNTIYF. In DNA, the CDR3 is TGTGCCAGCAGCTCCGCGGGAAACACCATATATTTT.

In its sample, this clonotype was seen a few times. A clone one base away is much larger, so this may be a read error. The final CDR3 position lacks the conserved phenylalanine or tryptophan, pointing to a likely read error. The chain couples TRBV11-2 to TRBJ1-1; D may be TRBD1 (5 bases). CDR3 length: 14 amino acids. The V end was cut by 6 bases, the J end by 4 bases, with 15 bases between. Germline values: CDR1 SGHAT, CDR2 FQNNGV. Here the CDR3 reads CASSPMGGTTEAFS. CDR3 coding DNA: TGTGCCAGCAGTCCCATGGGGGGGACCACTGAAGCTTTCTCT.

This clonotype turned up a few times. The chain is built from TRBV4-1 and TRBJ2-5, with a tentative D call TRBD1 (6 bases). V dropped 2 bases and J dropped 2 bases, with 12 bases sitting between them. The germline CDR1 and CDR2 sequences are MGHRA and YSYEKL. CDR3 size: 15 residues. Here the CDR3 reads CASSQIWTVQETQYF. CDR3 bases: TGCGCCAGCAGCCAAATTTGGACAGTACAAGAGACCCAGTACTTC.

This clonotype turned up a few times. The chain combines TRBV28 with TRBJ2-1, with 10 bases matching TRBD1. This CDR3 spans 13 amino acids. Losses at the gene ends were 10 bases for V and 8 bases for J; bases not matched to a gene: 8. Germline assignment: CDR1 MDHEN and CDR2 SYDVKM. The CDR3 region has the DNA TGTGCCATCGCGGGACAGGGGATCGATGAGCAGTTCTTC. It codes for CAIAGQGIDEQFF.